The source of this TCR beta chain is a study of identical twins. Between the trimmed V and J ends, which lost 3 bases and 3 bases, there was a span of 8 bases. CDR1 is SQVTM and CDR2 is ANQGSEA in the germline V gene. The CDR3 sequence is 12 residues long. This clonotype was picked up a small number of times. One entry per CDR3 protein, called by TCRdb with MiXCR from the 5' RACE reads. This sample has about 190,000 distinct CDR3 sequences, with about 15% found just once. These data were likewise used in another study, on T cells expressing NK-cell markers. That work contributes: For several donors, these clonotypes were likewise the leading ones in the CD3+CD56-NKG2C+ fraction.

The receptor's source is a woman aged 18-29 years in good health. The material sequenced was CD8+ T cells sorted from blood. The chain carries TRBV29-1 and TRBJ1-1; the D is unclear. CDR3 loop: CSVDLQDTEAFF. The DNA for the CDR3 is TGCAGCGTTGATTTACAAGACACTGAAGCTTTCTTT.